A single sample is the source of the 17 T cell receptor beta chains below, sequenced in a study of cytomegalovirus exposure and HLA in healthy donors. PCR primers comprised 60 Vbeta and 13 Jbeta primers. Repertoires were generated with immunoSEQ multiplex PCR, while TCRdb's copy carries only in-frame clones and drops some. The ten most abundant clones cover about 0.96% of a sample with around 140,000 clones. What was sequenced was PBMCs. These receptors all come from a male donor in good health and CMV-seronegative.

The chain has TRBV19 and TRBJ1-2, with D unclear. Germline CDR1 reads LNHDA; CDR2 reads SQIVND (reference sequence). This CDR3 contains 18 residues. The V end lost 3 bases, the J end lost 6 bases, and 26 bases lay between the germline ends. The CDR3, as DNA: TGTGCCAGTAGTATCTCACCTCGAGGCACCCAGCTGCAAAATGGCTACACCTTC. Amino acid sequence: CASSISPRGTQLQNGYTF.

The rearrangement links TRBV30 to TRBJ2-3, with 11 bases fitting TRBD2. The CDR3 contains 15 residues. Losses at the gene ends were 1 base for V and 6 bases for J; bases not matched to a gene: 6. The germline CDR1 and CDR2 sequences are GTSNPN and SVGIG (reference sequence). For the CDR3, the DNA is TGTGCCTGGAGTGCGGCTAGCGGGGGGTGGGATACGCAGTATTTT. The encoded protein is CAWSAASGGWDTQYF.

Written as DNA, the CDR3 is TGTGCCAGCAGCTTACTTGGGGATCGGGGTGAAGCTTTCTTT. Its protein product is CASSLLGDRGEAFF. The rearrangement links TRBV7-2 to TRBJ1-1; D is undetermined. V gave up 2 bases and J gave up 7 bases, with 14 bases separating them. Germline V gene data show CDR1 as SGHTA and CDR2 as FQGNSA. The CDR3 has 14 amino acids.

V is TRBV18 and J is TRBJ1-2; the match to TRBD1 covers 7 bases. The V gene's germline CDR1 is KGHSH and CDR2 LQKENI. This CDR3 spans 14 amino acids. With V trimmed by 3 bases and J by 2 bases, 3 bases remained unmatched. The CDR3 loop reads CASSPGQDNYGYTF. In DNA form, the CDR3 reads TGTGCCAGCTCACCCGGACAGGACAACTATGGCTACACCTTC.

This chain uses TRBV7-9 with TRBJ2-1; 9 bases are a match to TRBD2. This CDR3 spans 12 amino acids. V lost 9 bases and J lost 4; bases outside the gene matches: 1. From germline, CDR1 is SEHNR and CDR2 FQNEAQ (reference sequence). CDR3 in amino acids: CASLAGYNEQFF. CDR3 nucleotides: TGTGCCAGTCTAGCGGGGTACAATGAGCAGTTCTTC.

The rearrangement links TRBV5-4 to TRBJ1-1; TRBD1 agrees at 7 bases. The CDR3 loop spans 13 amino acids. V lost 4 bases, J lost 6 bases, and 6 bases stayed unmatched. Germline lookup yields CDR1 SGHNT and CDR2 YYREEE (reference sequence). The CDR3 nucleotides read TGTGCCAGCAGCCAAACAGGGGACTCTGAAGCTTTCTTT. Protein product: CASSQTGDSEAFF.

The V gene is TRBV19, the J gene TRBJ1-5; D is uncertain. From germline, CDR1 is LNHDA and CDR2 SQIVND (reference sequence). This CDR3 contains 16 residues. With 5 bases removed from V and 4 bases from J, the gap between germline ends came to 18 bases. CDR3 in DNA: TGTGCCAGTAGTTTCTCATTTCCGGGTCCGAATCAGCCCCAGCATTTT. The encoded protein is CASSFSFPGPNQPQHF.

The chain has TRBV29-1 and TRBJ1-3, with D perhaps matching TRBD1 (5 bases). CDR3 length equals 16 residues. Germline V gene sequence: CDR1 SQVTM, CDR2 ANQGSEA. The V and J ends lost 4 bases and 0 bases respectively, with 16 bases between them. The CDR3: CSVVTGVGYSGNTIYF. As DNA, the CDR3 is TGCAGCGTTGTAACGGGGGTCGGATACTCTGGAAACACCATATATTTT.

The CDR3 protein is CASGWDRFQPQHF. CDR3 in DNA: TGTGCTAGTGGCTGGGACAGATTTCAGCCCCAGCATTTT. V is TRBV12-5 and J is TRBJ1-5; 7 bases align to TRBD1. Per the germline V gene, CDR1 is LGHNT and CDR2 is FRNRAP. With 6 bases clipped from V and 6 bases from J, the junction kept 5 bases outside the gene matches. The CDR3 spans 13 residues. Variable domain in full (rest from reference TRBV12-5 and TRBJ1-5): DARVTQTPRHKVTEMGQEVTMRCQPILGHNTVFWYRQTMMQGLELLAYFRNRAPLDDSGMPKDRFSAEMPDATLATLKIQPSEPRDSAVYFCASGWDRFQPQHFGDGTRLSIL.

The genes are TRBV6-6 and TRBJ2-7; D unclear. From germline, CDR1 is MNHNY and CDR2 SVGAGI (reference sequence). This CDR3 region has 13 residues. V was shortened by 5 bases and J by 2 bases, with 10 bases between the two germline ends. Here the CDR3 DNA reads TGTGCCAGCAGTATCCGACGGGCCTACGAGCAGTACTTC. Translation: CASSIRRAYEQYF.

The chain joins TRBV5-1 to TRBJ2-7; D is uncertain. In germline, CDR1 is SGHRS, CDR2 YFSETQ. The V and J ends lost 4 bases and 5 bases respectively, with 19 bases between them. The CDR3 is 15 amino acids. The CDR3 here is CASSDTRIPGHEQYF. CDR3 bases: TGCGCCAGCAGCGACACCCGGATCCCTGGCCACGAGCAGTACTTC.

The V call is TRBV5-1, the J call TRBJ2-3; 7 bases are a match to TRBD1. The V gene's germline CDR1 is SGHRS and CDR2 YFSETQ. The V segment lost 3 bases and the J segment 2 bases; nucleotides outside the gene matches: 6. The CDR3 length is 15 residues. CDR3 sequence (DNA): TGCGCCAGCAGCTCGGGACAGCCCGTCACAGATACGCAGTATTTT. Amino acid sequence: CASSSGQPVTDTQYF. Complete variable domain (other parts from reference TRBV5-1 and TRBJ2-3): KAGVTQTPRYLIKTRGQQVTLSCSPISGHRSVSWYQQTPGQGLQFLFEYFSETQRNKGNFPGRFSGRQFSNSRSEMNVSTLELGDSALYLCASSSGQPVTDTQYFGPGTRLTVL.

The chain uses TRBV29-1 and TRBJ1-2, with D unclear. Trimming took off 7 bases at V and 2 bases at J, with 8 bases between the two ends. The CDR3 extends over 11 amino acids. Germline V lookup: CDR1 SQVTM, CDR2 ANQGSEA. This CDR3 is CSADGNYGYTF. The CDR3 nucleotides are TGCAGCGCTGACGGGAACTATGGCTACACCTTC.

The chain employs TRBV2 and TRBJ2-7; D may be TRBD1 (6 bases). Per germline, CDR1 SNHLY and CDR2 FYNNEI. The CDR3 spans 12 residues. V was shortened by 4 bases and J by 2 bases, with 6 bases between the two germline ends. The CDR3 reads CASSGQAYEQYF. The CDR3 DNA sequence: TGTGCCAGCAGTGGACAGGCCTACGAGCAGTACTTC.

The chain has TRBV5-6 and TRBJ2-5; a possible D gene is TRBD1 (6 bases). Germline loops: CDR1 SGHDT, CDR2 YYEEEE. The CDR3 length is 15 residues. Trimming took 4 bases from V and 2 from J, leaving 15 bases between them. The DNA of the CDR3 is TGTGCCAGCAGCACAAGGTCCCAGGGGCAAGAGACCCAGTACTTC. Its translation: CASSTRSQGQETQYF.

V gene TRBV30 combines with J gene TRBJ2-2; D might be TRBD2 (5 bases). This CDR3 has 14 residues. In germline, CDR1 is GTSNPN, CDR2 SVGIG (reference sequence). V gave up 0 bases and J gave up 2 bases, with 7 bases separating them. CDR3 region: CAWSVGLNTGELFF. CDR3 nucleotides: TGTGCCTGGAGTGTCGGACTTAACACCGGGGAGCTGTTTTTT.

The gene calls are TRBV4-3 and TRBJ1-4, with 9 bases matching TRBD1. CDR1 LGHNA and CDR2 YSLEER come from the germline V gene. The V gene end was trimmed by 3 bases and the J gene end by 4 bases; junction bases not matched to a gene: 3. The CDR3 runs to 15 residues. DNA of the CDR3: TGCGCCAGCAGCCAGCCGGGACAGGGTAATGAAAAACTGTTTTTT. Its translation is CASSQPGQGNEKLFF.